The T cell receptor (beta chain) described here comes from a study of T-cell memory formation after mild COVID-19. General observations from the study: Clones that contracted clustered mainly in CM and EM if CD4+ and in EMRA if CD8+. Clones that shrank (day 15 to 85) were balanced CD4/CD8, whereas later expanders leaned CD4+.

This CDR3 comprises 14 residues. The germline V gene has CDR1 MNHNY and CDR2 SVGAGI (reference sequence). V was pared by 3 bases and J by 4 bases, with 2 bases of the junction left unmatched. This clonotype was counted a few times. Its antigen remains unidentified. TCRdb independently ran MiXCR on the 5' RACE reads; one entry per CDR3 protein. The table shows more than 250,000 distinct CDR3 sequences, with 15% to 20% occurring only once. This sequence joins TRBV6-6 and TRBJ2-5, with TRBD2 matching 10 bases. The sequenced sample consisted of PBMCs or a T cell subset sorted from them (not recorded which). This sequence was found in a man aged 18 to 30 who had mild COVID-19 (a few samples of this study predate the infection). Cell type and time point are not known. The CDR3 DNA follows: TGTGCCAGCAGTTATAGCGGGGGGTCAGAGACCCAGTACTTC. This codes for CASSYSGGSETQYF.